A single sample is the source of the 10 T cell receptor beta chains below, sequenced in a study of CD8+ T cells in alopecia areata. TCR sequencing used cDNA made by reverse transcription of extracted RNA. TCRdb keeps only in-frame clones here, not all; method: immunoSEQ multiplex PCR. The table records about 91,000 clones, 35% to 45% of them present only once. Specimen: CD4+ T cells sorted from blood. The receptor source for this set is a human donor with alopecia areata.

The rearrangement joins TRBV30 to TRBJ1-1, with D perhaps TRBD1 (5 bases). This CDR3 is built from 14 residues. V was trimmed by 3 bases and J by 4 bases, leaving 15 bases between them. Germline assignment: CDR1 GTSNPN and CDR2 SVGIG (reference sequence). The CDR3 sequence: CAWSGPGGLTEAFF. The CDR3 DNA reads as TGTGCCTGGAGCGGACCGGGGGGACTCACTGAAGCTTTCTTT.

The rearrangement joins TRBV29-1 to TRBJ2-1; D remains unclear. CDR1 and CDR2 from the germline V gene are SQVTM and ANQGSEA. The CDR3 extends over 12 amino acids. Trimming took off 3 bases at V and 7 bases at J, with 10 bases between the two ends. The CDR3 loop reads CSVESLRNEQFF. The CDR3 bases are TGCAGCGTTGAGTCCCTGAGAAATGAGCAGTTCTTC.

This clone has only a few counts. This chain links TRBV30 with TRBJ1-5; tentatively, D is TRBD1 (6 bases). V lost 4 bases to trimming and J lost 5 bases, with 15 bases between them. The CDR3 runs 14 residues. Germline assignment: CDR1 GTSNPN and CDR2 SVGIG (reference sequence). The CDR3 reads CAWTGKGGHQPQHF. CDR3 DNA: TGTGCCTGGACGGGGAAGGGGGGTCATCAGCCCCAGCATTTT.

This chain connects TRBV29-1 to TRBJ2-7, with unresolved D. This CDR3 is built from 11 residues. Trimming stripped 8 bases from V and 0 bases from J, with 8 bases between. Per germline, CDR1 SQVTM and CDR2 ANQGSEA. For the CDR3, the DNA is TGCAGCTTTACCAGCTCCTACGAGCAGTACTTC. Protein product: CSFTSSYEQYF.

The chain has TRBV6-5 and TRBJ1-2; D uncertain. CDR3 length: 14 residues. The germline V gene encodes CDR1 MNHEY and CDR2 SVGAGI. Trimming left V 0 bases short and J 0 bases short, with 5 bases between. CDR3 sequence reads: CASSYSTSNYGYTF. CDR3 nucleotide sequence: TGTGCCAGCAGTTACTCGACATCTAACTATGGCTACACCTTC.

The rearrangement links TRBV30 to TRBJ2-7; D ambiguous. CDR3 length: 14 amino acids. Germline loops: CDR1 GTSNPN, CDR2 SVGIG (reference sequence). Trimming stripped 0 bases from V and 5 bases from J, with 14 bases between. The CDR3 nucleotides are TGTGCCTGGAGTGTAAATAGGAAAGACCACGAGCAGTACTTC. This translates into CAWSVNRKDHEQYF.

The V and J genes are TRBV9 and TRBJ1-2; 8 bases agree with TRBD1. The germline V gene has CDR1 SGDLS and CDR2 YYNGEE. CDR3 length: 13 amino acids. V dropped 2 bases and J dropped 5; count of bases not matched to a gene: 2. The CDR3 reads CASSVHRGYGYTF. The CDR3 DNA sequence: TGTGCCAGCAGCGTTCACAGGGGGTATGGCTACACCTTC.

The V call is TRBV5-1, the J call TRBJ2-2, with unresolved D. CDR1 is SGHRS, CDR2 YFSETQ, per germline. Trimming took 4 bases from V and 6 from J, leaving 10 bases between them. The CDR3 contains 13 residues. The chain's CDR3 is CASSDRVAGELFF. The CDR3 DNA sequence: TGCGCCAGCAGCGACCGGGTGGCCGGGGAGCTGTTTTTT.

This clone was seen only a few times. The chain is built from TRBV13 and TRBJ2-7; D possibly matches TRBD1 or TRBD2 (5 bases each). Between the trimmed V and J ends, which lost 5 bases and 2 bases, there was a span of 16 bases. There are 15 residues in the CDR3. In germline, CDR1 is PRHDT, CDR2 FYEKMQ (reference sequence). CDR3 bases: TGTGCCAGCAGCCCCCGGGGAAAGGGGACCTACGAGCAGTACTTC. This codes for CASSPRGKGTYEQYF.

The chain is built from TRBV30 and TRBJ2-7, with D unclear. The CDR3 contains 12 residues. V dropped 1 base and J dropped 2 bases, with 6 bases sitting between them. Per the germline V gene, CDR1 is GTSNPN and CDR2 is SVGIG (reference sequence). The CDR3 reads CAWSAVTYEQYF. CDR3 nucleotide sequence: TGTGCCTGGAGTGCCGTGACCTACGAGCAGTACTTC.